The TCR beta chain described here comes from a study of blood T cells in healthy people across ages. About this clonotype: Possible read error: a much larger clone is one base away.

The CDR3 loop spans 13 amino acids. Germline V lookup: CDR1 MNHEY, CDR2 SVGEGT. Sample-barcoded 5' priming and a J-beta primer mix drove a second PCR of roughly 7 to 11 cycles. TCRdb reprocessed the 5' RACE reads via MiXCR and lists one record per CDR3 protein. The sample carries some 1.5 million distinct CDR3 sequences, approximately 28% recorded once. The TCR comes from a woman in her 30s in good health. The chain is built from TRBV6-2 or TRBV6-3 and TRBJ2-1, with TRBD2 as a possible D gene (5 bases). Sample: blood. Here the CDR3 DNA reads TGTGCCAGCAGCGCTAGCACCTTCGGCGAGCAGGTCTTC. Amino acids: CASSASTFGEQVF.